These 12 T cell receptor beta chains came from one sample sequenced in a study of long-term antiretroviral therapy in people with HIV. Investigators performed immunoSEQ version v3.0 at survey level. Repertoires were generated with immunoSEQ multiplex PCR, while TCRdb's copy carries only in-frame clones and drops some. The sample includes about 7,100 clones, more than 65% of them seen just once. Source: unsorted PBMCs, taken 1.1 years after starting antiretroviral therapy. The source of these receptors is a man in his forties with HIV.

This chain joins TRBV21-1 and TRBJ1-1. TRBV21-1 is deemed a pseudogene. The CDR3 covers 15 residues. The CDR3 sequence: CASSQDGGVNTEAFF. CDR3 sequence (DNA): TGTGCCAGCTCCCAAGATGGGGGGGTAAACACTGAAGCTTTCTTT.

The rearrangement joins TRBV5-1 to TRBJ2-3; unclear D gene. The CDR3 runs 12 residues. CDR1 SGHRS and CDR2 YFSETQ come from the germline V gene. Trimming took 1 base from V and 5 from J, leaving 5 bases between them. CDR3 loop: CASSLSRDTQYF. DNA for the CDR3: TGCGCCAGCAGCTTGAGTCGAGATACGCAGTATTTT.

This chain links TRBV7-3 with TRBJ1-1; 8 nucleotides match TRBD1. The CDR3 has 15 residues. Per the germline V gene, CDR1 is SGHTA and CDR2 is FQGTGA. With V trimmed by 4 bases and J by 0 bases, 4 bases remained unmatched. CDR3 amino acids: CASSSKTGVNTEAFF. Here the CDR3 DNA reads TGTGCCAGCAGCTCCAAGACAGGGGTGAACACTGAAGCTTTCTTT.

In its sample, this clone was seen once. The chain links TRBV18 to TRBJ2-2; TRBD1 matches 10 bases. After removal of 4 bases from V and 4 bases from J, the junction contained 3 bases not matched to a gene. Germline CDR1 reads KGHSH; CDR2 reads LQKENI. The CDR3 length is 15 residues. Written as DNA, the CDR3 is TGTGCCAGCTCACTAAGACAGGGGGCCACCGGGGAGCTGTTTTTT. The encoded protein is CASSLRQGATGELFF.

This chain links TRBV30 with TRBJ1-6; the match to TRBD1 covers 7 bases. Germline lookup yields CDR1 GTSNPN and CDR2 SVGIG (reference sequence). V lost 4 bases and J lost 8; bases outside the gene matches: 8. CDR3 length equals 14 residues. The CDR3 DNA reads TGTGCCTGGACTGGGGACAGCCTTTATTCACCCCTCCACTTT. Its protein is CAWTGDSLYSPLHF.

The table lists this clone with a few counts. The chain employs TRBV27 and TRBJ1-2; maybe TRBD1 (6 bases). V lost 5 bases and J 1 base, leaving 14 bases between the germline ends. Per germline, CDR1 MNHEY and CDR2 SMNVEV (reference sequence). CDR3 length: 15 residues. The CDR3 bases are TGTGCCAGCAGTCCCACAGGGTTAGTTAACTATGGCTACACCTTC. Translating it yields CASSPTGLVNYGYTF.

The rearrangement joins TRBV2 to TRBJ2-1, with 9 bases fitting TRBD1. There are 15 residues in the CDR3. The V gene's germline CDR1 is SNHLY and CDR2 FYNNEI. V gave up 3 bases and J gave up 6 bases; unmatched junction bases: 6. The CDR3 DNA reads as TGTGCCAGCAGTGAGAGACAGGGGGTTCGCAATGAGCAGTTCTTC. Protein: CASSERQGVRNEQFF.

The V call is TRBV9, the J call TRBJ1-2; D is unclear. The V end was cut by 4 bases, the J end by 5 bases, with 12 bases between. The CDR3 has 13 residues. Germline lookup yields CDR1 SGDLS and CDR2 YYNGEE. This CDR3 is CASSPSLGYGYTF. In DNA, the CDR3 is TGTGCCAGCAGCCCGAGCCTGGGGTATGGCTACACCTTC.

This chain uses TRBV5-6 with TRBJ2-7; TRBD2 matches at 8 bases. J was trimmed by 7 bases and V by 0 bases; bases with no gene match: 3. Germline CDR1 and CDR2: SGHDT and YYEEEE. CDR3 size: 13 residues. The CDR3 bases are TGTGCCAGCAGCTTGGCGGGGGGGCGGGAGCAGTACTTC. Its protein is CASSLAGGREQYF.

This clone was detected a few times. This chain connects TRBV2 to TRBJ2-4; possible D gene TRBD2, 6 bases. Germline values: CDR1 SNHLY, CDR2 FYNNEI. The CDR3 totals 13 residues. V dropped 7 bases and J dropped 0 bases, with 7 bases sitting between them. The CDR3 loop reads CASTGLAKNIQYF. CDR3 DNA: TGTGCCAGCACGGGACTAGCCAAAAACATTCAGTACTTC.

The J gene is TRBJ1-4, the V gene TRBV7-8, with 9 bases matching TRBD1. The CDR3 consists of 14 residues. The junction had 4 bases not matched to a gene; V was cut back by 4 bases and J by 7 bases. Germline lookup yields CDR1 SGHVS and CDR2 FQNEAQ. The CDR3 is CASSSTGGSEKLFF. In DNA, the CDR3 is TGTGCCAGCAGCTCGACAGGGGGTAGTGAAAAACTGTTTTTT.

The genes are TRBV15 and TRBJ1-5; 7 bases agree with TRBD1. This CDR3 region has 13 residues. The junction had 0 bases not matched to a gene; V was cut back by 5 bases and J by 2 bases. Germline lookup yields CDR1 LNHNV and CDR2 YYDKDF (reference sequence). CDR3 DNA sequence: TGTGCCACCAGCGGACAGGGCAATCAGCCCCAGCATTTT. Amino acid sequence: CATSGQGNQPQHF.